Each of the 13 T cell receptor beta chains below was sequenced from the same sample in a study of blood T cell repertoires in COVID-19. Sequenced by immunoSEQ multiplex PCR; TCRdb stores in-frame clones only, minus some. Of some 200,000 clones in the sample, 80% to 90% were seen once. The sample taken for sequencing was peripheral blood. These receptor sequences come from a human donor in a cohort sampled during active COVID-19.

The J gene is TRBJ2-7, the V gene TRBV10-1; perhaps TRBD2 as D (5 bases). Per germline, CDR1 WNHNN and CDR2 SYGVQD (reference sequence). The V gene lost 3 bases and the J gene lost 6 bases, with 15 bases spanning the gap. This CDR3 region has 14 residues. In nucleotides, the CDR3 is TGCGCCAGCAGTGATGGGAGCCCCGTTTTCGAGCAGTACTTC. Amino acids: CASSDGSPVFEQYF.

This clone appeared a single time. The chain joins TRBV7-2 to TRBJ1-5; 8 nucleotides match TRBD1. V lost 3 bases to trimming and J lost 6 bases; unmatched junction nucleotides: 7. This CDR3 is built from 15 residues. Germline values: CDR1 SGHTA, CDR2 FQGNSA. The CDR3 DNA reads TGTGCCAGCAGCTTCGGACAGGGAGGCCGTCAGCCCCAGCATTTT. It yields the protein CASSFGQGGRQPQHF.

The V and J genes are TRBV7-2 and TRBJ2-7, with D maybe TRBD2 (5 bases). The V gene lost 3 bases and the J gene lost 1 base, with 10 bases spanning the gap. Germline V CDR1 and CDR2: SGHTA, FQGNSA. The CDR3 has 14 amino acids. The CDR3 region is CASSFSGQSYEQYF. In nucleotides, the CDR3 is TGTGCCAGCAGCTTCAGCGGCCAATCCTACGAGCAGTACTTC.

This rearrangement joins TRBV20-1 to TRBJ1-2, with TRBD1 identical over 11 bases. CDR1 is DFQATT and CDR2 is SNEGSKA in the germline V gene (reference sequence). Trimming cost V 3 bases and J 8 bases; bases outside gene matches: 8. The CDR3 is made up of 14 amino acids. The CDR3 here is CSASEDRGLAGYTF. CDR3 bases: TGCAGTGCTAGTGAGGACAGGGGGCTGGCGGGCTACACCTTC.

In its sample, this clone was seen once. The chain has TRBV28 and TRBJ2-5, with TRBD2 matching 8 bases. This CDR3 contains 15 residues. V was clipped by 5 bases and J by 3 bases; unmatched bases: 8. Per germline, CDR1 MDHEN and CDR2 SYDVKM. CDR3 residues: CASSPGGRQKETQYF. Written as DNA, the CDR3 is TGTGCCAGCAGTCCGGGAGGGAGGCAGAAAGAGACCCAGTACTTC. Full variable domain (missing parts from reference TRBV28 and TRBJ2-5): DVKVTQSSRYLVKRTGEKVFLECVQDMDHENMFWYRQDPGLGLRLIYFSYDVKMKEKGDIPEGYSVSREKKERFSLILESASTNQTSMYLCASSPGGRQKETQYFGPGTRLLVL.

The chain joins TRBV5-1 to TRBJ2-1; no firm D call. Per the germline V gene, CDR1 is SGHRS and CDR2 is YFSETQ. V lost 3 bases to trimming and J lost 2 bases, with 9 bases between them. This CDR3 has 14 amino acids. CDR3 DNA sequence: TGCGCCAGCAGCTCGGCGGAGACCTACAATGAGCAGTTCTTC. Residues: CASSSAETYNEQFF.

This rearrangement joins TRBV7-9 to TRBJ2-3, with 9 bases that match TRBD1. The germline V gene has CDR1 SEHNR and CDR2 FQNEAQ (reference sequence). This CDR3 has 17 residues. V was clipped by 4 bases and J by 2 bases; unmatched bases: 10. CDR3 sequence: CASSWAGTGIFTDTQYF. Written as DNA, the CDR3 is TGTGCCAGCAGCTGGGCCGGGACAGGGATTTTCACAGATACGCAGTATTTT.

CDR3 DNA: TGTGCCAGCAGCTCGGGACTAGCGGGAATCTCCTACAATGAGCAGTTCTTC. Translation: CASSSGLAGISYNEQFF. The rearrangement uses TRBV9 and TRBJ2-1; 13 bases line up with TRBD2. The CDR3 has 17 residues. Losses at the gene ends were 4 bases for V and 0 bases for J; bases not matched to a gene: 4. Germline CDR1 reads SGDLS; CDR2 reads YYNGEE.

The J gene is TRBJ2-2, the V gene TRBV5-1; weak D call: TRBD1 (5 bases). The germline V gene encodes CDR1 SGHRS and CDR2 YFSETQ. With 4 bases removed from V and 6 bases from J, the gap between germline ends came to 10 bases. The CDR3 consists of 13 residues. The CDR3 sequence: CASSIGEPGELFF. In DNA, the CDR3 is TGCGCCAGCAGCATAGGGGAACCCGGGGAGCTGTTTTTT.

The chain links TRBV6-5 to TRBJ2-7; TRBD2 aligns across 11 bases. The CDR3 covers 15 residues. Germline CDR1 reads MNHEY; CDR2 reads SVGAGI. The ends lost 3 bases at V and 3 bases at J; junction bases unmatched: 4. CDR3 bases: TGTGCCAGCAGTTATTCGACTAGCGGGGTCTACGAGCAGTACTTC. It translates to CASSYSTSGVYEQYF.

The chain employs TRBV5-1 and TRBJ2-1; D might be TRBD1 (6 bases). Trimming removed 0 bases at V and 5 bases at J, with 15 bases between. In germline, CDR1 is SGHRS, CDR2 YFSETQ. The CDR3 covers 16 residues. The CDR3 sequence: CASSLARLDRDNEQFF. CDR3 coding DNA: TGCGCCAGCAGCTTGGCCAGGCTGGACAGAGACAATGAGCAGTTCTTC.

CDR3 DNA sequence: TGCGCCAGCAGCTTGGGGCTTAACAATGAGCAGTTCTTC. It is translated as CASSLGLNNEQFF. V usage is TRBV5-1 and J usage is TRBJ2-1; D gene ambiguous. The V end lost 0 bases, the J end lost 5 bases, and 6 bases lay between the germline ends. The CDR3 runs 13 residues. Per the germline V gene, CDR1 is SGHRS and CDR2 is YFSETQ.

CDR3 region: CAWSVPGSYEQYF. As DNA, the CDR3 is TGTGCCTGGAGTGTCCCAGGTTCCTACGAGCAGTACTTC. The chain recombines TRBV30 with TRBJ2-7; no clear D. Germline V gene sequence: CDR1 GTSNPN, CDR2 SVGIG (reference sequence). Trimming removed 0 bases from V and 1 base from J, with 7 bases in between. The CDR3 is 13 amino acids.